This T cell receptor (beta chain) was recorded in a study of blood T cell repertoires in COVID-19. Study details: Specimens from acute and convalescent COVID-19 originated in the United States, Italy and Spain. The cDNA or gDNA used as material had been derived from T cells, B-cell-depleted T cells, or PBMCs.

Followed longitudinally, the Seattle patients had been enrolled during active infection. Germline-derived CDR1 and CDR2 are MNHNS and SASEGT. This CDR3 contains 14 residues. V shed 5 bases, J shed 9 bases, and the junction held 9 bases outside the gene matches. Authors' analysis steps: The authors estimated nucleated cell counts from reference gene primer amplification. Sequencing was performed with immunoSEQ multiplex PCR; in TCRdb, only in-frame clones are kept and a portion is missing. The V and J calls and clone size were taken over from that table, and D and trimming were inferred from the DNA. This table has some 350,000 clones, about 87% appearing once.

This chain links TRBV6-1 with TRBJ1-5; 8 bases fit TRBD1. The clonotype was recovered from a woman aged 45-65 years with COVID-19, enrolled during active disease. The sample taken for sequencing was peripheral blood. The CDR3 spells CASSSGQGGRPQHF. In nucleotides, the CDR3 is TGTGCCAGCAGTTCAGGACAGGGCGGACGGCCCCAGCATTTT.